Presented here are 29 T cell receptor beta chains from one specimen sequenced in a study of T cell changes during pregnancy in multiple sclerosis. Produced via immunoSEQ multiplex PCR; TCRdb's table is partial and in-frame only. The data contain around 57,000 clones, about 90% of them seen just once; the ten biggest clones take up about 6.4%. Sequences were derived from peripheral blood, sampled in the third trimester of pregnancy. The receptor set was obtained from a female donor in good health, enrolled as a control in a pregnancy study.

Concerning this clone itself: The junction does not match germline at one end; this may be a read error. The rearrangement joins TRBV2 to TRBJ2-5, with TRBD1 as a possible D gene (5 bases). This CDR3 has 14 amino acids. CDR1 is SNHLY, CDR2 FYNNEI, per germline. The CDR3 nucleotides are TGTGCCAGCAGCGAAGGGGCAGGCCGAGAGACCCAGTACTTC. Translated, it gives CASSEGAGRETQYF.

V and J are TRBV19 and TRBJ2-3; D is possibly TRBD2 (6 bases). The V gene's germline CDR1 is LNHDA and CDR2 SQIVND (reference sequence). V lost 6 bases, J lost 4 bases, and 17 bases lay in between. The CDR3 has 15 residues. The CDR3 DNA is TGTGCCAGTAGCCGGGCGTCGGGAGCCGCAGATACGCAGTATTTT. Its translation: CASSRASGAADTQYF.

The chain combines TRBV5-1 with TRBJ2-3, with D maybe TRBD2 (5 bases). This CDR3 spans 15 amino acids. The V and J ends lost 3 bases and 5 bases respectively, with 16 bases between them. Germline V CDR1 and CDR2: SGHRS, YFSETQ. CDR3 in amino acids: CASSSLPFAGDTQYF. The CDR3 DNA reads as TGCGCCAGCAGCTCTCTCCCCTTCGCGGGAGATACGCAGTATTTT.

This clone was recorded once. The V call is TRBV9, the J call TRBJ2-3, with 7 bases that match TRBD2. This CDR3 region has 15 residues. With 0 bases clipped from V and 5 bases from J, the junction kept 6 bases outside the gene matches. The germline V gene has CDR1 SGDLS and CDR2 YYNGEE. CDR3: CASSVVGGPVDTQYF. The CDR3, as DNA: TGTGCCAGCAGCGTAGTGGGAGGGCCTGTAGATACGCAGTATTTT. Supplemented by reference TRBV9 and TRBJ2-3, the full variable domain reads DSGVTQTPKHLITATGQRVTLRCSPRSGDLSVYWYQQSLDQGLQFLIQYYNGEERAKGNILERFSAQQFPDLHSELNLSSLELGDSALYFCASSVVGGPVDTQYFGPGTRLTVL.

V and J are TRBV6-5 and TRBJ1-5; 7 bases map to TRBD1. With 6 bases clipped from V and 4 bases from J, the junction kept 9 bases outside the gene matches. Germline CDR1 is MNHEY and CDR2 is SVGAGI. The CDR3 is 15 residues long. The DNA for the CDR3 is TGTGCCAGCAGCCAGACAGGGAACGGGAATCAGCCCCAGCATTTT. It is translated as CASSQTGNGNQPQHF.

This chain joins TRBV6-1 and TRBJ2-5; 10 nucleotides align to TRBD1. The germline V gene encodes CDR1 MNHNS and CDR2 SASEGT. The CDR3 is 13 residues long. J lost 5 bases, V lost 10 bases, and 7 bases had no gene match. In DNA form, the CDR3 reads TGTGCCACCGAAGGGACAGGGGAGGAGACCCAGTACTTC. This gives the protein CATEGTGEETQYF.

The rearrangement uses TRBV4-3 and TRBJ2-2; D unclear. CDR3 size: 15 residues. V was cut by 1 base and J by 8 bases, with 14 bases left in between. The V gene's germline CDR1 is LGHNA and CDR2 YSLEER. CDR3 nucleotides: TGCGCCAGCAGCCAAGCACAATACGAGGTTGGGGAGCTGTTTTTT. Translation: CASSQAQYEVGELFF.

This chain joins TRBV27 and TRBJ2-5, with D perhaps matching TRBD2 (5 bases). V was pared by 6 bases and J by 1 base, with 9 bases between. Germline V gene data show CDR1 as MNHEY and CDR2 as SMNVEV (reference sequence). CDR3 length: 13 residues. The CDR3 sequence: CASRGAGQETQYF. CDR3 bases: TGTGCCAGCAGGGGAGCTGGCCAAGAGACCCAGTACTTC.

This clone was seen only once. The V and J genes are TRBV6-4 and TRBJ2-1; 8 bases are a match to TRBD2. Germline loops: CDR1 MRHNA, CDR2 SNTAGT. V shed 5 bases, J shed 7 bases, and the junction held 19 bases outside the gene matches. The CDR3 consists of 18 residues. The CDR3 reads CASSRIPGLADARNEQFF. DNA of the CDR3: TGTGCCAGCAGTCGAATCCCTGGACTAGCCGACGCCAGGAATGAGCAGTTCTTC.

The count of this clone is one. The V call is TRBV6-5, the J call TRBJ2-4, with 12 positions matching TRBD1. CDR3 length: 14 residues. The V segment lost 4 bases and the J segment 7 bases; nucleotides outside the gene matches: 2. CDR1 is MNHEY and CDR2 is SVGAGI in the germline V gene. The chain's CDR3 is CASSSGTGGNIQYF. The CDR3 region has the DNA TGTGCCAGCAGTTCCGGGACAGGGGGCAACATTCAGTACTTC.

The chain uses TRBV15 and TRBJ1-5, with D possibly TRBD1 on 5 matching bases. The length of the CDR3 is 16 residues. Germline V CDR1 and CDR2: LNHNV, YYDKDF (reference sequence). The V end was cut by 0 bases, the J end by 6 bases, with 15 bases between. Written as DNA, the CDR3 is TGTGCCACCAGCAGAGATAGGGCGGGGGTGGGTCAGCCCCAGCATTTT. Translation gives CATSRDRAGVGQPQHF.

The chain couples TRBV9 to TRBJ1-2; 8 nucleotides line up with TRBD1. J was trimmed by 11 bases and V by 3 bases; bases with no gene match: 6. This CDR3 contains 12 residues. Germline assignment: CDR1 SGDLS and CDR2 YYNGEE. CDR3 sequence reads: CASSAVQGAYTF. CDR3 nucleotide sequence: TGTGCCAGCAGCGCCGTGCAGGGGGCTTACACCTTC.

The chain has TRBV10-3 and TRBJ1-6; weak D call: TRBD1 (5 bases). The germline V and J ends were trimmed by 4 bases and 6 bases, with 10 bases remaining between them. The germline V gene encodes CDR1 ENHRY and CDR2 SYGVKD. This CDR3 is built from 14 residues. The CDR3 sequence is CAISVDISNSPLHF. For the CDR3, the DNA is TGTGCCATCAGTGTGGACATCAGTAATTCACCCCTCCACTTT.

The genes are TRBV28 and TRBJ2-7; a weak D match, TRBD2 (5 bases). Deletions cut 2 bases from V and 6 bases from J, with 17 bases between. The CDR3 totals 15 residues. Germline V gene lookup returns CDR1 MDHEN and CDR2 SYDVKM. The chain's CDR3 is CASSLIGKRPPEQYF. The CDR3 DNA reads as TGTGCCAGCAGTTTAATCGGGAAGCGGCCCCCCGAGCAGTACTTC.

V and J are TRBV9 and TRBJ1-4; D is perhaps TRBD1 (5 bases). This CDR3 is built from 15 residues. The germline V gene encodes CDR1 SGDLS and CDR2 YYNGEE. V lost 6 bases to trimming and J lost 7 bases, with 19 bases between them. CDR3 DNA: TGTGCCAGCACCCCGGACATAACTGAGAGTGAAAAACTGTTTTTT. Protein product: CASTPDITESEKLFF.

The chain has TRBV19 and TRBJ2-7; 13 nucleotides line up with TRBD2. CDR1 and CDR2 from the germline V gene are LNHDA and SQIVND (reference sequence). CDR3 size: 14 residues. The V and J ends lost 8 bases and 6 bases, in that order; junction bases with no gene match: 7. The CDR3 protein is CASPRTSGSCEQYF. CDR3 bases: TGTGCCAGTCCTCGGACTAGCGGGAGTTGCGAGCAGTACTTC.

The rearrangement uses TRBV6-5 and TRBJ1-2; D call uncertain. Trimming cost V 2 bases and J 4 bases, with 11 bases left between them. The CDR3 is 14 amino acids. Per germline, CDR1 MNHEY and CDR2 SVGAGI. The CDR3 nucleotides read TGTGCCAGCAGTTACCGAAGCTCCTTCTATGGCTACACCTTC. Its protein is CASSYRSSFYGYTF.

The count of this clone is one. The chain combines TRBV5-4 with TRBJ1-6; D call uncertain. Between the trimmed V and J ends, which lost 3 bases and 9 bases, there was a span of 16 bases. Looked up from germline, CDR1 is SGHNT and CDR2 is YYREEE (reference sequence). The CDR3 covers 15 residues. CDR3: CASSSLREDSSPLHF. The CDR3 DNA sequence: TGTGCCAGCAGCTCCCTGAGGGAGGACTCTTCACCCCTCCACTTT.

There are a few counts of this clone. The chain has TRBV30 and TRBJ1-2, with 8 bases matching TRBD1. Germline loops: CDR1 GTSNPN, CDR2 SVGIG (reference sequence). CDR3 length: 14 residues. The ends lost 2 bases at V and 4 bases at J; junction bases unmatched: 6. CDR3 sequence: CAWSRRGRGYGYTF. CDR3 coding DNA: TGTGCCTGGAGTCGCAGGGGGCGGGGCTATGGCTACACCTTC.

V is TRBV9 and J is TRBJ2-5; TRBD1 might be the D (6 bases). The CDR3 length is 16 residues. Deletions cut 3 bases from V and 5 bases from J, with 20 bases between. In germline, CDR1 is SGDLS, CDR2 YYNGEE. CDR3 sequence: CASSGGLVGARETQYF. In nucleotides, the CDR3 is TGTGCCAGCAGCGGGGGGCTTGTAGGTGCTCGGGAGACCCAGTACTTC.

V usage is TRBV6-1 and J usage is TRBJ1-2; TRBD1 matches 7 bases. The CDR3 is made up of 15 amino acids. The V gene's germline CDR1 is MNHNS and CDR2 SASEGT. V lost 2 bases, J lost 8 bases, and 11 bases stayed unmatched. CDR3 region: CASSETGDRAVGYTF. The CDR3 DNA is TGTGCCAGCAGTGAAACTGGCGACAGGGCGGTAGGCTACACCTTC.

This clone was counted a few times. J is TRBJ1-1 and V is TRBV5-6; D is ambiguous. The germline gives CDR1 SGHDT, CDR2 YYEEEE. Trimming removed 0 bases at V and 0 bases at J, with 9 bases between. The CDR3 covers 15 residues. Here the CDR3 DNA reads TGTGCCAGCAGCTTGGAGGGCGGGGTGAACACTGAAGCTTTCTTT. Translation gives CASSLEGGVNTEAFF.

The chain recombines TRBV7-8 with TRBJ2-1, with TRBD2 matching over 10 bases. The V gene's germline CDR1 is SGHVS and CDR2 FQNEAQ. V was pared by 1 base and J by 6 bases, with 6 bases of the junction left unmatched. The CDR3 totals 16 residues. CDR3 coding DNA: TGTGCCAGCAGCTTAGAGGGACTAGCGATCGGCAATGAGCAGTTCTTC. It codes for CASSLEGLAIGNEQFF.

The chain links TRBV6-1 to TRBJ2-1, with 9 bases lining up with TRBD2. CDR1 and CDR2 (germline): MNHNS, SASEGT. The CDR3 length is 16 residues. J lost 5 bases, V lost 2 bases, and 7 bases had no gene match. The CDR3 region is CASSEWRGRANNEQFF. CDR3 nucleotide sequence: TGTGCCAGCAGTGAATGGCGCGGGAGGGCCAACAATGAGCAGTTCTTC.

The chain carries TRBV7-2 and TRBJ2-7; 9 bases align to TRBD2. The J segment lost 3 bases and the V segment lost 5 bases, leaving 11 bases of the junction unmatched. Germline CDR1 SGHTA, CDR2 FQGNSA. This CDR3 has 16 amino acids. CDR3 nucleotide sequence: TGTGCCAGCAGCCCCCGATTAGGGCGGGGGGGCTACGAGCAGTACTTC. This gives the protein CASSPRLGRGGYEQYF.

This clone was seen only a few times. The chain joins TRBV6-5 to TRBJ2-2, with D perhaps matching TRBD1 (6 bases). The CDR3 loop spans 14 amino acids. Germline assignment: CDR1 MNHEY and CDR2 SVGAGI. The V end was cut by 5 bases, the J end by 5 bases, with 12 bases between. CDR3 sequence (DNA): TGTGCCAGCAGTCCACCGAGGGGGACCGGGGAGCTGTTTTTT. It codes for CASSPPRGTGELFF.

The chain combines TRBV7-8 with TRBJ2-7; tentatively, D is TRBD2 (5 bases). The ends were cut back, 7 bases at V and 3 bases at J, with 16 bases in the middle. The length of the CDR3 is 14 residues. Germline CDR1 SGHVS, CDR2 FQNEAQ. CDR3 nucleotides: TGTGCCAGCACCCCCCAGCGGATTAACTACGAGCAGTACTTC. Amino acid sequence: CASTPQRINYEQYF.

In this sample, this clone turned up once. The V call is TRBV10-2, the J call TRBJ1-2; 8 bases map to TRBD1. Germline CDR1 WSHSY, CDR2 SAAADI. The CDR3 has 14 amino acids. With V trimmed by 2 bases and J by 1 base, 0 bases remained unmatched. CDR3 amino acids: CASSEGQGNYGYTF. The CDR3 nucleotides read TGCGCCAGCAGTGAGGGACAGGGTAACTATGGCTACACCTTC.

This chain uses TRBV5-4 with TRBJ1-2; D call uncertain. This CDR3 has 13 residues. Germline V gene lookup returns CDR1 SGHNT and CDR2 YYREEE (reference sequence). V was shortened by 2 bases and J by 7 bases, with 12 bases between the two germline ends. The CDR3 reads CASSFKGRGGYTF. CDR3 coding DNA: TGTGCCAGCAGCTTTAAAGGGCGGGGTGGCTACACCTTC. The whole variable domain, filled in from reference TRBV5-4 and TRBJ1-2, reads ETGVTQSPTHLIKTRGQQVTLRCSSQSGHNTVSWYQQALGQGPQFIFQYYREEENGRGNFPPRFSGLQFPNYSSELNVNALELDDSALYLCASSFKGRGGYTFGSGTRLTVV.